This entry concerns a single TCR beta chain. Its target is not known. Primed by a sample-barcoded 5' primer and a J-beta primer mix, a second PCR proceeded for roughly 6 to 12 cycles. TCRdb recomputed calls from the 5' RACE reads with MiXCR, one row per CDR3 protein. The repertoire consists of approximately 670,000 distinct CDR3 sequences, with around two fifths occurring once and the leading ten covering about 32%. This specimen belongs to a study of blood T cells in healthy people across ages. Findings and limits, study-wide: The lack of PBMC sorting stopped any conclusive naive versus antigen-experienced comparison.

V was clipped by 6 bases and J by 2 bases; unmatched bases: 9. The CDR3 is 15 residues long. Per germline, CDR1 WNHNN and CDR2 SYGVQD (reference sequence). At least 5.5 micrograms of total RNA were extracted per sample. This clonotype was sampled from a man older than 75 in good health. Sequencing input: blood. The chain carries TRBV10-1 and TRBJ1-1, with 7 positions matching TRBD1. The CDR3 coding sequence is TGCGCCAGCAGCAGGGGGTCAGACCGAAACACTGAAGCTTTCTTT. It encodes CASSRGSDRNTEAFF.